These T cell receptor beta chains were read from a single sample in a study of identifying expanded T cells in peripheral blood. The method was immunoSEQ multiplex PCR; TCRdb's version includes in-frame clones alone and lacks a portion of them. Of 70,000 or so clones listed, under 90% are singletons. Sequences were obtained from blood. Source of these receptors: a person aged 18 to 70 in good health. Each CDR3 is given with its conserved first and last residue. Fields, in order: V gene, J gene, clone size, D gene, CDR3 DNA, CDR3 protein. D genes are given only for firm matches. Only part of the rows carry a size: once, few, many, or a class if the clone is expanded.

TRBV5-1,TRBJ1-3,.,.,TGCGCCAGCAGCTTGGAGCAGCCCCAGTTCGACACCATATATTTT,CASSLEQPQFDTIYF
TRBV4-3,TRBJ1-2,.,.,TGCGCCAGCAGCCAACTAGGGTTGTCTGGCTACACCTTC,CASSQLGLSGYTF
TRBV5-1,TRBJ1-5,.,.,TGCGCCAGCAGCTTGGGCACGGATCAGCCCCAGCATTTT,CASSLGTDQPQHF
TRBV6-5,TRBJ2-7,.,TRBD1,TGTGCCAGCAGAATGACAGGGGGCTACGAGCAGTACTTC,CASRMTGGYEQYF
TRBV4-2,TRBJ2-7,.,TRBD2,TGTGCCAGCAGCCAACGTCCGGGACTAGCGTACGAGCAGTACTTC,CASSQRPGLAYEQYF
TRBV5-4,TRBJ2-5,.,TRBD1,TGTGCCAGTGCCCCACAGGGGGGTAACCAAGAGACCCAGTACTTC,CASAPQGGNQETQYF
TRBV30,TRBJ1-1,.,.,TGTGCCTTCCGGACAGAACTGGGGGCTTTCTTT,CAFRTELGAFF
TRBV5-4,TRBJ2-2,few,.,TGTGCCAGCAGCTTGGAACTGAACACCGGGGAGCTGTTTTTT,CASSLELNTGELFF
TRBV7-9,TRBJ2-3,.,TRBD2,TGTGCCAGCAGCTTAGTCGGGACTATCACAGATACGCAGTATTTT,CASSLVGTITDTQYF
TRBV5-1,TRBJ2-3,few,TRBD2,TGCGCCAGCAGTGAACTAGCGGGGCCCACAGATACGCAGTATTTT,CASSELAGPTDTQYF
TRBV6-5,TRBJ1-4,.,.,TGTGCCAGCAGTTATAGCCTGTTGCGTGAAAAACTGTTTTTT,CASSYSLLREKLFF
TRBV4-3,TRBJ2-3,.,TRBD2,TGCGCCAGCAGCCAATTAGCGGGGGTCGAGGATACGCAGTATTTT,CASSQLAGVEDTQYF
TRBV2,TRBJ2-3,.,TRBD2,TGTGCCAGCAGTGGGCTAGCGGGAGGAACAGATACGCAGTATTTT,CASSGLAGGTDTQYF
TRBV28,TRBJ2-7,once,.,TGTGCCAGCAGTCTCACGTTGCTATACGAGCAGTACTTC,CASSLTLLYEQYF
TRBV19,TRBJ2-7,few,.,TGTGCCACCGGGGCGGGGCCTGGGGAGCAGTACTTC,CATGAGPGEQYF
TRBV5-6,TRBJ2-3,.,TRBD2,TGTGCCAGCAGTCCTAGCGGGGGGGCCACAGATACGCAGTATTTT,CASSPSGGATDTQYF
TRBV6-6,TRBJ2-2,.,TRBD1,TGTGCCAGCAGTTACGAAGGGACAGGGAACACCGGGGAGCTGTTTTTT,CASSYEGTGNTGELFF
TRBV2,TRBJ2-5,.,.,TGTGCCAGCCGATTTACACCCCAAGAGACCCAGTACTTC,CASRFTPQETQYF
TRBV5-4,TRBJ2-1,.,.,TGTGCCAGCAGCTTGGCGGGCAGGTGGGAGAGCTACAATGAGCAGTTCTTC,CASSLAGRWESYNEQFF
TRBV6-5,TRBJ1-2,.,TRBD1,TGTGCCAGCAGTTACGAGGACAGGGGGTATGGCTACACCTTC,CASSYEDRGYGYTF
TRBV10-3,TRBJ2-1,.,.,TGTGCCATCATGGAGGAGACCTACAATGAGCAGTTCTTC,CAIMEETYNEQFF
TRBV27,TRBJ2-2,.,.,TGTGCCAGCAGTTTCATCCTCACCGGGGAGCTGTTTTTT,CASSFILTGELFF
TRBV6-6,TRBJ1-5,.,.,TGTGCCAGCAGTTACGGGGGGGCCGGGCAGCCCCAGCATTTT,CASSYGGAGQPQHF
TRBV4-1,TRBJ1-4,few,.,TGCGCCAGCAGCCAAGATCGGGGGCGGGAAAAACTGTTTTTT,CASSQDRGREKLFF
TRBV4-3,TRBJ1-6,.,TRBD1,TGCGCCAGCAGCCAAGTTGGGACAGTTAATTCACCCCTCCACTTT,CASSQVGTVNSPLHF
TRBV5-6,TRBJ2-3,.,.,TGTGCCAGCAGAAGGGGCACAGATACGCAGTATTTT,CASRRGTDTQYF
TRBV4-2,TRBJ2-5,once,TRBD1,TGTGCCAGCAGCCGCCTAACAGGGGGCGAAGAGACCCAGTACTTC,CASSRLTGGEETQYF
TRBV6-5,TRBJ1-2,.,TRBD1,TGTGCCAGCAGTTACTCTCGGACAGGGAACTATGGCTACACCTTC,CASSYSRTGNYGYTF
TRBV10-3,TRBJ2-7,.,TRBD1,TGTGCCATCAGTGTGGGGGGACAGGTCAGCTCCTACGAGCAGTACTTC,CAISVGGQVSSYEQYF
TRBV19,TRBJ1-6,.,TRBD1,TGTGCCAGTAGTATAGGAGGACAGGGGGAATCACCCCTCCACTTT,CASSIGGQGESPLHF
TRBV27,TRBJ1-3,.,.,TGTGCCAGCAGAGGTGGAAACACCATATATTTT,CASRGGNTIYF
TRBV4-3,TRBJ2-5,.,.,TGCGCCAGCAGCCAAGGATGGGAAGAGACCCAGTACTTC,CASSQGWEETQYF
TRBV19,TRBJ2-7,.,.,TGTGCCAGTAGTATTATGGGGGGGGCCCTCTACGAGCAGTACTTC,CASSIMGGALYEQYF
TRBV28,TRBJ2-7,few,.,TGTGCCAGCAGGGGAGGAGGGACTTCTTACGAGCAGTACTTC,CASRGGGTSYEQYF
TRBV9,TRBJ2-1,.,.,TGTGCCAGCAGCGTAGTAGGGGCAGAGCTTCTGGGGAGGCAGTTCTTC,CASSVVGAELLGRQFF
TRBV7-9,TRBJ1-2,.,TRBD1,TGTGCCAGCAGCTTACAAGTACAGGGGGGTTACGGCTACACCTTC,CASSLQVQGGYGYTF
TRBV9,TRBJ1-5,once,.,TGTGCCAGCAGCGTCGATAGTGGCAATCAGCCCCAGCATTTT,CASSVDSGNQPQHF
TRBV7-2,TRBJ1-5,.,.,TGTGCCAGCAGCTTAGAATCGGGGGGGAAGGGGCCCCAGCATTTT,CASSLESGGKGPQHF
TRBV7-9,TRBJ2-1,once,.,TGTGCCAGCAGCCAAGGGGCCAACTTTTACAATGAGCAGTTCTTC,CASSQGANFYNEQFF
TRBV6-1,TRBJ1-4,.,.,TGTGCGTCGACAGGCTTTAATGAAAAACTGTTTTTT,CASTGFNEKLFF
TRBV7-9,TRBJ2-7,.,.,TGTGCCAGCAGCCTCTGGGGGGTAGTGGGGACCTACGAGCAGTACTTC,CASSLWGVVGTYEQYF
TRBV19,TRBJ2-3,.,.,TGTGCCAGTACTTTAGGGCGGAGCACAGATACGCAGTATTTT,CASTLGRSTDTQYF
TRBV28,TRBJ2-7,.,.,TGTGCCAGCAGTCGCTACCACGAGCAGTACTTC,CASSRYHEQYF
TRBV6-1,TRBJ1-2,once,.,TGTGCCAGCAGTGAAGCCCACGGTCTTGGCTACACCTTC,CASSEAHGLGYTF
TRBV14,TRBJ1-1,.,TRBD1,TGTGCCAGCAGCCATGGACAGGGAACCACTGAAGCTTTCTTT,CASSHGQGTTEAFF
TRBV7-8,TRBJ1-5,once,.,TGTGCCAGCAGCTTAGACCAGGGGAGGCATCAGCCCCAGCATTTT,CASSLDQGRHQPQHF
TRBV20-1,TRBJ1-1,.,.,TGCAGTGCTCTTTCGGGACTAGAAGCTTTCTTT,CSALSGLEAFF
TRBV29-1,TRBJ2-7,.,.,TGCAGCGTTCGGGTTACATACGAGCAGTACTTC,CSVRVTYEQYF
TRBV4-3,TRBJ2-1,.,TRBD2,TGCGCCAGCAGCCAAGATTCTAGCGGGGATGAGCAGTTCTTC,CASSQDSSGDEQFF
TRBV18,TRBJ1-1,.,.,TGTGCCAGCTCACCGTACAGGGAGGCGAACACTGAAGCTTTCTTT,CASSPYREANTEAFF
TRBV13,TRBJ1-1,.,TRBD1,TGTGCCAGCAGCTTAGCCGGACAGGGGGCGGTTGAAGCTTTCTTT,CASSLAGQGAVEAFF
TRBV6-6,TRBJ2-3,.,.,TGTGCCAGCAGTAGGCAGGGGGATACGCAGTATTTT,CASSRQGDTQYF
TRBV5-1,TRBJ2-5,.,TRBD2,TGCGCCAGCAGCTCCAGACTAGCAACGTACCAAGAGACCCAGTACTTC,CASSSRLATYQETQYF
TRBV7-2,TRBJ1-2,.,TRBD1,TGTGCCAGCAGCTCAATCCAGGGGGCGAATGGCTACACCTTC,CASSSIQGANGYTF
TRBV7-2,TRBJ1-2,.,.,TGTGCCAGCAGCTTAGCGGGGGCAGGCATTAACTATGGCTACACCTTC,CASSLAGAGINYGYTF
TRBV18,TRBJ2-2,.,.,TGTGCCAGCTCACAACAGGCCACCGCGAACACCGGGGAGCTGTTTTTT,CASSQQATANTGELFF
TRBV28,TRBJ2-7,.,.,TGTGCCAGCAGTTTATTAGGTCCCCACGAGCAGTACTTC,CASSLLGPHEQYF